The sequence of this TCR beta chain was determined in a study of T cell responses to AZD1222 COVID-19 vaccine. A remark on this clone: Antigen: not known.

Findings of the study overall: The sample set comprised mostly white British donors with more females, and clonal diversity was possibly underestimated. Spike-wide vaccine-associated CD4 TCRs dominated at 160-218 and 743-854. Two doses of AZD1222 preceded a rise in Spike-specific TCR breadth and depth.

Libraries were prepared by immunoSEQ multiplex PCR; TCRdb keeps only in-frame clonotypes and omits some of them. The sample lists about 150,000 clones, 90% seen once, with roughly 1.6% in the top ten. Per the germline V gene, CDR1 is LNHDA and CDR2 is SQIVND (reference sequence). The CDR3 is made up of 17 amino acids. V lost 6 bases to trimming and J lost 3 bases, with 21 bases between them. The genes are TRBV19 and TRBJ1-5; no clear D gene. This clonotype was sampled from an adult who received the AZD1222 COVID-19 vaccine. Here the sequenced sample was peripheral blood, taken 28 days after the second AZD1222 dose. The CDR3 loop reads CASRSEPSASHNQPQHF. DNA for the CDR3: TGTGCCAGTAGATCGGAGCCATCGGCCAGCCACAATCAGCCCCAGCATTTT.